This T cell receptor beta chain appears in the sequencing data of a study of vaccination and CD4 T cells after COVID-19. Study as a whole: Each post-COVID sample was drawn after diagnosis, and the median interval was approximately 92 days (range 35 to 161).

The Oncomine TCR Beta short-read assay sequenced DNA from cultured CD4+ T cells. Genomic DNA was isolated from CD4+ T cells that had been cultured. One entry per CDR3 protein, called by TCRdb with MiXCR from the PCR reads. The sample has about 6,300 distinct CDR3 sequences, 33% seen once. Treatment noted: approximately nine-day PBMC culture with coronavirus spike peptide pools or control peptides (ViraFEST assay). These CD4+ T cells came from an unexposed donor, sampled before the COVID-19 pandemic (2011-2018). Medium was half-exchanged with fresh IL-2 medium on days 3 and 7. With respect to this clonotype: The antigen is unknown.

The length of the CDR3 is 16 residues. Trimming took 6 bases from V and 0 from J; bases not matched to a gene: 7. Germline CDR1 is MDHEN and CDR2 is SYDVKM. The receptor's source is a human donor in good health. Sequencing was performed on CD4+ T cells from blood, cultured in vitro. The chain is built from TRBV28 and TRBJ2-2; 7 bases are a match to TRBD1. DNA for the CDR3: TGTGCCAGCAGGGAAACCGGGACAGCGAACACCGGGGAGCTGTTTTTT. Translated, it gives CASRETGTANTGELFF.